The entry below describes one T cell receptor beta chain. CDR3 length: 15 residues. The germline gives CDR1 SGHTA, CDR2 FQGTGA. The ends were cut back, 7 bases at V and 0 bases at J, with 13 bases in the middle. TCRdb used MiXCR to reprocess the RT-PCR reads, holding one entry per CDR3 protein. The sample includes roughly 940,000 distinct CDR3 sequences, about 20% of them seen just once. The entry originates in a study of patients and donors after allogeneic stem cell transplantation. This sequence originates from a human donor who was either an allogeneic HSCT recipient or a stem cell or donor lymphocyte infusion donor (not recorded which). It is not recorded whose cells these are; they may come from a transplant donor. V is TRBV7-3 and J is TRBJ1-5, with D uncertain. Specimen: blood, either unsorted or a sorted T cell fraction (not recorded which). CDR3 residues: CASNLRIYSNQPQHF. Here the CDR3 DNA reads TGTGCCAGCAACCTACGGATCTATAGCAATCAGCCCCAGCATTTT.